This T cell receptor beta chain originates from a study of CD8 T cells in Susac syndrome. The CDR3 is 15 amino acids. Trimming shortened V by 5 bases and J by 7 bases, and 17 bases separated the two germline ends. Germline CDR1 and CDR2: PRHDT and FYEKMQ (reference sequence). This clonotype showed up just once. The authors reverse transcribed roughly 0.5 to 1 ug RNA with random hexamers. In TCRdb, the immunoSEQ multiplex PCR reads were re-called with MiXCR into one record per CDR3 protein. In the table there are about 180,000 distinct CDR3 sequences, roughly 95% of which are singletons. Sequencing was done on a sample of CD4+ T cells from PBMCs. J is TRBJ1-4 and V is TRBV13, with D possibly being TRBD1 (5 bases). This clonotype was obtained from a human donor with Susac syndrome. The CDR3, as DNA: TGTGCCAGCAGCACTAGGGACGGTTGGGGTGAAAAACTGTTTTTT. The encoded protein is CASSTRDGWGEKLFF. The full variable domain, in which reference TRBV13 and TRBJ1-4 provide the parts outside the CDR3, is AAGVIQSPRHLIKEKRETATLKCYPIPRHDTVYWYQQGPGQDPQFLISFYEKMQSDKGSIPDRFSAQQFSDYHSELNMSSLELGDSALYFCASSTRDGWGEKLFFGSGTQLSVL.